These 30 T cell receptor beta chains were sequenced from one sample in a study of blood T cell repertoires in COVID-19. The protocol was immunoSEQ multiplex PCR, while the TCRdb copy is restricted to in-frame clones and leaves out a portion. The table has around 210,000 clones, around four fifths seen once. Sequenced input: peripheral blood. Source of these receptors: a man in his fifties or sixties with COVID-19, enrolled during active disease.

J is TRBJ2-2 and V is TRBV30; D is possibly TRBD1 (6 bases). Between the trimmed V and J ends, which lost 4 bases and 4 bases, there was a span of 13 bases. This CDR3 has 14 residues. CDR1 is GTSNPN, CDR2 SVGIG, per germline (reference sequence). CDR3 residues: CAWIGRGRTGELFF. The CDR3 bases are TGTGCCTGGATTGGCAGGGGCCGCACCGGGGAGCTGTTTTTT.

This clone was detected only once. The chain uses TRBV6-6 and TRBJ1-6; 7 positions match TRBD1. Germline V gives CDR1 MNHNY, CDR2 SVGAGI (reference sequence). V shed 2 bases, J shed 6 bases, and the junction held 7 bases outside the gene matches. This CDR3 has 16 amino acids. The CDR3 region is CASSYPRTGPNSPLHF. CDR3 DNA: TGTGCCAGCAGTTACCCGAGGACAGGCCCTAATTCACCCCTCCACTTT.

About this clone itself: Additional DNA sequences in this sample encode the identical CDR3. The V and J genes are TRBV30 and TRBJ1-5; possibly TRBD1 for D (6 bases). Trimming took 3 bases from V and 2 from J, leaving 8 bases between them. CDR1 and CDR2 from the germline V gene are GTSNPN and SVGIG (reference sequence). The CDR3 has 13 amino acids. CDR3 in amino acids: CAWSRQGNQPQHF. The CDR3, as DNA: TGTGCCTGGAGCCGACAGGGCAATCAGCCCCAGCATTTT.

The chain has TRBV27 and TRBJ1-1; D remains ambiguous. Trimming shortened V by 4 bases and J by 0 bases, and 9 bases separated the two germline ends. The CDR3 consists of 14 residues. Germline loops: CDR1 MNHEY, CDR2 SMNVEV (reference sequence). The chain's CDR3 is CASSSGSLNTEAFF. The CDR3 region has the DNA TGTGCCAGCAGTTCGGGTAGCTTGAACACTGAAGCTTTCTTT.

V and J are TRBV19 and TRBJ1-3, with D possibly being TRBD1 (5 bases). CDR3 length: 16 residues. Germline CDR1 LNHDA, CDR2 SQIVND (reference sequence). Trimming cost V 7 bases and J 0 bases, with 16 bases left between them. As DNA, the CDR3 is TGTGCCAGTACCCTCCAAGGGGCGGTCTCTGGAAACACCATATATTTT. This encodes CASTLQGAVSGNTIYF.

This chain joins TRBV7-2 and TRBJ1-5; D unresolved. This CDR3 has 13 amino acids. The germline V gene has CDR1 SGHTA and CDR2 FQGNSA. Trimming stripped 8 bases from V and 2 bases from J, with 10 bases between. The CDR3 nucleotides read TGTGCCAGCTCCCGGGATCGCAATCAGCCCCAGCATTTT. As protein: CASSRDRNQPQHF. The entire variable domain, with the rest obtained from reference TRBV7-2 and TRBJ1-5, is as follows: GAGVSQSPSNKVTEKGKDVELRCDPISGHTALYWYRQSLGQGLEFLIYFQGNSAPDKSGLPSDRFSAERTGGSVSTLTIQRTQQEDSAVYLCASSRDRNQPQHFGDGTRLSIL.

V gene TRBV7-9 combines with J gene TRBJ1-5; D is uncertain. Germline V gene data show CDR1 as SEHNR and CDR2 as FQNEAQ (reference sequence). Trimming stripped 4 bases from V and 0 bases from J, with 7 bases between. CDR3 size: 14 residues. The CDR3 here is CASSSGTSNQPQHF. CDR3 DNA sequence: TGTGCCAGCAGCTCCGGTACTAGCAATCAGCCCCAGCATTTT.

The chain couples TRBV6-1 to TRBJ2-1; no clear D gene. CDR1 and CDR2 from the germline V gene are MNHNS and SASEGT. This CDR3 region has 11 residues. V shed 3 bases and J shed 10 bases, with 7 bases lying between them. The CDR3 protein is CASSERLEQFF. CDR3 bases: TGTGCCAGCAGTGAGCGGTTGGAGCAGTTCTTC.

The chain recombines TRBV7-2 with TRBJ2-1, with D possibly being TRBD1 (5 bases). Germline CDR1 and CDR2: SGHTA and FQGNSA. CDR3 length: 12 amino acids. V was cut by 1 base and J by 12 bases, with 10 bases left in between. Here the CDR3 reads CASSLGRTGQFF. CDR3 coding DNA: TGTGCCAGCAGCTTAGGTAGAACAGGGCAGTTCTTC.

The CDR3, as DNA: TGTGCCTGGAGGACGGGGAGCGATAATTCACCCCTCCACTTT. Translation: CAWRTGSDNSPLHF. The chain joins TRBV30 to TRBJ1-6; D is unresolved. This CDR3 region has 14 residues. The V and J ends lost 3 bases and 5 bases respectively, with 11 bases between them. Germline V CDR1 and CDR2: GTSNPN, SVGIG (reference sequence).

The rearrangement joins TRBV7-8 to TRBJ2-5, with D possibly matching TRBD2 (6 bases). There are 11 residues in the CDR3. Germline CDR1 SGHVS, CDR2 FQNEAQ. Trimming stripped 10 bases from V and 5 bases from J, with 11 bases between. CDR3 region: CATEGSETQYF. In DNA, the CDR3 is TGTGCCACGGAGGGGTCGGAGACCCAGTACTTC.

The CDR3 DNA sequence: TGTGCCAGCAGTGAATCAGGGGGAAGAAACACCATATATTTT. It translates to CASSESGGRNTIYF. The J gene is TRBJ1-3, the V gene TRBV6-1; 7 bases are shared with TRBD1. Unmatched junction bases numbered 3, after V lost 2 bases and J lost 5 bases. The germline V gene has CDR1 MNHNS and CDR2 SASEGT. The CDR3 spans 14 residues.

On this clone itself: A much more abundant neighbour one base away suggests this may be a read error. The chain combines TRBV7-8 with TRBJ1-3, with TRBD1 as a possible D gene (5 bases). In germline, CDR1 is SGHVS, CDR2 FQNEAQ. This CDR3 comprises 15 residues. The V and J ends lost 1 base and 0 bases respectively, with 7 bases between them. CDR3 in amino acids: CASSLGTPSGNTIYF. As DNA, the CDR3 is TGTGCCAGCAGCTTAGGGACACCCTCTGGAAACACCATATATTTT.

The chain is built from TRBV12-3 or TRBV12-4 and TRBJ2-7, with TRBD1 matching 9 bases. The CDR3 runs 13 residues. Unmatched junction bases numbered 2, after V lost 8 bases and J lost 0 bases. The CDR3 nucleotides are TGTGCCAGCGCGACAGGGGGCTCCTACGAGCAGTACTTC. Protein product: CASATGGSYEQYF.

The chain carries TRBV7-2 and TRBJ1-1; 7 nucleotides agree with TRBD1. Germline trimming cut 6 bases from V and 5 bases from J; bases unmatched to any gene: 9. Germline V lookup: CDR1 SGHTA, CDR2 FQGNSA. The CDR3 totals 14 residues. CDR3 region: CASSFRGAWTEAFF. The CDR3 DNA reads TGTGCCAGCAGTTTCAGGGGGGCGTGGACTGAAGCTTTCTTT.

This sequence joins TRBV7-9 and TRBJ1-2; 7 bases agree with TRBD1. With V trimmed by 2 bases and J by 7 bases, 7 bases remained unmatched. Germline V gene lookup returns CDR1 SEHNR and CDR2 FQNEAQ (reference sequence). CDR3 size: 14 residues. CDR3 sequence (DNA): TGTGCCAGCAGCTTACGGGTGGACAGGACTGGCTACACCTTC. This encodes CASSLRVDRTGYTF.

The V call is TRBV12-3 or TRBV12-4, the J call TRBJ2-7, with 10 nucleotides matching TRBD1. The CDR3 has 13 amino acids. V dropped 9 bases and J dropped 1; count of bases not matched to a gene: 3. The CDR3: CASGQGESYEQYF. The CDR3 DNA is TGTGCCAGTGGACAGGGGGAATCCTACGAGCAGTACTTC.

In this sample, this clone turned up a few times. This rearrangement joins TRBV9 to TRBJ2-7, with D possibly being TRBD2 (6 bases). Trimming removed 0 bases from V and 7 bases from J, with 11 bases in between. The CDR3 length is 13 residues. Germline assignment: CDR1 SGDLS and CDR2 YYNGEE. CDR3 in DNA: TGTGCCAGCAGCGTAGGGGGGGAGCAAGAGCAGTACTTC. It encodes CASSVGGEQEQYF.

The chain recombines TRBV6-2 or TRBV6-3 with TRBJ1-1; the D gene is possibly TRBD1 (6 bases). The CDR3 covers 13 residues. Germline CDR1 and CDR2: MNHEY and SVGEGT. V shed 2 bases and J shed 8 bases, with 12 bases lying between them. The CDR3 nucleotides are TGTGCCAGCAGTTACGCTGGTACAGGGGAAGCTTTCTTT. As protein: CASSYAGTGEAFF.

This chain connects TRBV5-1 to TRBJ2-3; 7 positions match TRBD2. The CDR3 has 16 amino acids. The trim removed 0 bases at V and 2 bases at J, leaving 6 bases unmatched. Germline lookup yields CDR1 SGHRS and CDR2 YFSETQ. CDR3 bases: TGCGCCAGCAGCTTGGGGACTAGTTCCTACACAGATACGCAGTATTTT. Translated, it gives CASSLGTSSYTDTQYF.

The chain uses TRBV19 and TRBJ2-1, with 7 positions matching TRBD1. Trimming at V came to 3 bases and at J to 9 bases, leaving 14 bases not matched to a gene. This CDR3 is 16 amino acids long. From germline, CDR1 is LNHDA and CDR2 SQIVND (reference sequence). As DNA, the CDR3 is TGTGCCAGTAGTATCCGGCTTTCCAACGAGGGGGCTGAGCAGTTCTTC. Protein sequence: CASSIRLSNEGAEQFF.

The chain carries TRBV15 and TRBJ2-7; TRBD1 matches at 11 bases. The germline gives CDR1 LNHNV, CDR2 YYDKDF (reference sequence). V was pared by 3 bases and J by 3 bases, with 1 base of the junction left unmatched. CDR3 length: 14 amino acids. Here the CDR3 reads CATSRDRGLYEQYF. The CDR3, as DNA: TGTGCCACCAGCAGGGACAGGGGGCTCTACGAGCAGTACTTC.

The chain is built from TRBV9 and TRBJ1-2; no reliable D call. Germline CDR1 reads SGDLS; CDR2 reads YYNGEE. This CDR3 region has 16 residues. Trimming left V 4 bases short and J 4 bases short, with 20 bases between. CDR3 protein: CASSRGGDALPYGYTF. The CDR3 coding sequence is TGTGCCAGCAGCCGAGGCGGGGATGCGCTTCCCTATGGCTACACCTTC.

This sequence joins TRBV28 and TRBJ2-1; D may be TRBD2 (6 bases). Trimming left V 2 bases short and J 0 bases short, with 8 bases between. The CDR3 sequence is 15 residues long. Germline V lookup: CDR1 MDHEN, CDR2 SYDVKM. The CDR3 loop is CASSLGGISYNEQFF. The CDR3 nucleotides read TGTGCCAGCAGTTTAGGAGGGATCTCCTACAATGAGCAGTTCTTC.

The chain has TRBV19 and TRBJ2-2; 10 nucleotides align to TRBD1. The CDR3 runs 17 residues. Germline V gene lookup returns CDR1 LNHDA and CDR2 SQIVND (reference sequence). Trimming at V came to 3 bases and at J to 4 bases, leaving 8 bases not matched to a gene. CDR3: CASSIDRGLAFTGELFF. DNA for the CDR3: TGTGCCAGTAGTATTGACAGGGGGCTTGCGTTCACCGGGGAGCTGTTTTTT.

This clone was observed once. The rearrangement joins TRBV6-5 to TRBJ1-2; 7 nucleotides line up with TRBD1. Losses at the gene ends were 0 bases for V and 1 base for J; bases not matched to a gene: 2. The CDR3 extends over 15 amino acids. Per germline, CDR1 MNHEY and CDR2 SVGAGI. In DNA, the CDR3 is TGTGCCAGCAGTTACTCGGGGACAGATAACTATGGCTACACCTTC. Residues: CASSYSGTDNYGYTF.

In its sample, this clone was seen once. The CDR3 here is CASSDAGTGKAEAFF. The CDR3 DNA is TGTGCCAGCAGTGATGCCGGGACAGGGAAGGCTGAAGCTTTCTTT. The genes are TRBV6-1 and TRBJ1-1; TRBD1 aligns across 9 bases. The V segment lost 3 bases and the J segment 6 bases; nucleotides outside the gene matches: 8. CDR3 size: 15 residues. Germline V lookup: CDR1 MNHNS, CDR2 SASEGT.

This sequence joins TRBV28 and TRBJ1-6, with 7 bases lining up with TRBD1. With 5 bases clipped from V and 7 bases from J, the junction kept 8 bases outside the gene matches. Looked up from germline, CDR1 is MDHEN and CDR2 is SYDVKM. CDR3 length: 15 amino acids. CDR3 amino acids: CASSPTGPRNSPLHF. The DNA of the CDR3 is TGTGCCAGCAGTCCGACAGGGCCGCGAAATTCACCCCTCCACTTT.

This clone was found a few times. This chain connects TRBV19 to TRBJ1-5; D is ambiguous. Germline-derived CDR1 and CDR2 are LNHDA and SQIVND (reference sequence). The CDR3 totals 11 residues. The V end was cut by 4 bases, the J end by 7 bases, with 5 bases between. CDR3 in amino acids: CASSKSQPQHF. The CDR3 DNA reads as TGTGCCAGTAGTAAGAGCCAGCCCCAGCATTTT.

This chain joins TRBV6-4 and TRBJ2-1; 10 nucleotides line up with TRBD2. Germline assignment: CDR1 MRHNA and CDR2 SNTAGT. V was clipped by 2 bases and J by 3 bases; unmatched bases: 1. CDR3 size: 15 residues. The CDR3 spells CASSDRLAGYNEQFF. CDR3 sequence (DNA): TGTGCCAGCAGTGACCGACTAGCGGGCTACAATGAGCAGTTCTTC.